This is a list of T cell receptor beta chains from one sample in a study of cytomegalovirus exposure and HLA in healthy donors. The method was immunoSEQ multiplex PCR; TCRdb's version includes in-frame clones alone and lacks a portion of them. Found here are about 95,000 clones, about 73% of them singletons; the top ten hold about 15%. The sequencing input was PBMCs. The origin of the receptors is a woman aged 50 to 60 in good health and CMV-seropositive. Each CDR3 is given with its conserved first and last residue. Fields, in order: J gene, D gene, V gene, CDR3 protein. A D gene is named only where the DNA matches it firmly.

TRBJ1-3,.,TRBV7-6,CASSSASSGNTIYF
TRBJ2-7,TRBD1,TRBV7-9,CASSRSGTGDDEQYF
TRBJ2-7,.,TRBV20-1,CSALGHEQYF
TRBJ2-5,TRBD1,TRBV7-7,CASSSAGGWGETQYF
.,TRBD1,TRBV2,CASRGDSYEQYF
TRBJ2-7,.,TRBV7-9,CASSPPEASYEQYF
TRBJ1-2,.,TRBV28,CASSRGGSYGYTF
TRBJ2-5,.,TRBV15,CATSRAGQFQETQYF
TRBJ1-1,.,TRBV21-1,CASRAGNTEAFF
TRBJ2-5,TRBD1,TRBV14,CASSQDWGTGVAETQYF
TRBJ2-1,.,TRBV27,CASRPAGLYNEQFF
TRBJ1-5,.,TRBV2,CASSNRAGSNQPQHF
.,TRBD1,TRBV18,CASSLRETGGGEQYF
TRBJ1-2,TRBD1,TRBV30,CAWKDRAYGYTF
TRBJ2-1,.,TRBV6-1,CASSDSNYNEQFF
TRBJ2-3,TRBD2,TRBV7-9,CASSDTSGRAVRTDTQYF
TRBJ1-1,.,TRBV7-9,CASGSTRAEAFF
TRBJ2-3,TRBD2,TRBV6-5,CASRVAGGRDTQYF
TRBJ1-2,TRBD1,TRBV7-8,CASSPRTGGVYGYTF
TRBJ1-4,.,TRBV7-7,CASSFREKLFF
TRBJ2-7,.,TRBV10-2,CASSQAGNRDVDEQYF
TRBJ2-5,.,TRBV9,CASTRDGSRALRGTQYF
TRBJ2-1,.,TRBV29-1,CSVEVSNSGEQFF
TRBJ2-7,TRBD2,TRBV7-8,CASSLVTSGRAGYEQYF
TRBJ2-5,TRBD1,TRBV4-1,CASSRGAGGLRETQYF
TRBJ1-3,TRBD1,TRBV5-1,CASSQQGAGNTIYF
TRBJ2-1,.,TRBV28,CASSHTRFSIYEQFF
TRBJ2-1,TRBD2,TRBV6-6,CASSYGLAGAGEQFF
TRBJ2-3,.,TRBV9,CASSVGGGRSTDTQYF